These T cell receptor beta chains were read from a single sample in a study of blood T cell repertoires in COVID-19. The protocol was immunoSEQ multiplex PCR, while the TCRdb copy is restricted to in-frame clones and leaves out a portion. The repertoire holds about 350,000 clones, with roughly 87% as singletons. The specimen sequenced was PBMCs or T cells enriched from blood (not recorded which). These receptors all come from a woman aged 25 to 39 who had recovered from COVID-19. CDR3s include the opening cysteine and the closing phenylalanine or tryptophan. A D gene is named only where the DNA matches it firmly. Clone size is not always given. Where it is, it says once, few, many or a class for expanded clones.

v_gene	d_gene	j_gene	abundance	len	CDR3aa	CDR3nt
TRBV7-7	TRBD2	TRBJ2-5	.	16	CASSLGGTAAGETQYF	TGTGCTAGCAGCTTAGGCGGGACTGCAGCGGGGGAGACCCAGTACTTC
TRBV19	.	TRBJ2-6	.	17	CASIDGGTSSGANVLTF	TGTGCCAGTATTGACGGGGGAACAAGCTCTGGGGCCAACGTCCTGACTTTC
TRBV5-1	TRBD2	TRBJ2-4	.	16	CASSLGEGKAKNIQYF	TGCGCCAGCAGCTTGGGGGAGGGAAAGGCCAAAAACATTCAGTACTTC
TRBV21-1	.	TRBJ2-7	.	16	CASSKKARGERYEQYF	TGTGCCAGCAGCAAAAAAGCCAGGGGCGAGCGCTACGAGCAGTACTTC
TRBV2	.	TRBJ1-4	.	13	CASLIATNEKLFF	TGTGCCAGCCTAATCGCAACTAATGAAAAACTGTTTTTT
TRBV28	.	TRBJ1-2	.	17	CASSSLDGVGQTYGYTF	TGTGCCAGCAGTTCTTTGGACGGGGTAGGGCAGACCTATGGCTACACCTTC
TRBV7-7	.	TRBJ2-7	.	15	CASSLAGGIGHEQYF	TGTGCTAGCAGCTTAGCTGGAGGGATCGGCCACGAGCAGTACTTC
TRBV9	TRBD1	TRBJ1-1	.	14	CASNPGQINTEAFF	TGTGCCAGCAACCCGGGACAGATAAACACTGAAGCTTTCTTT
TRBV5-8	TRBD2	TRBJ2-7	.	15	CASSLFTSGSFEQYF	TGTGCCAGCAGCTTGTTTACTAGCGGGAGTTTCGAGCAGTACTTC
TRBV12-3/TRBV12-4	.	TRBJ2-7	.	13	CASSFAGLYEQYF	TGTGCCAGCAGTTTTGCAGGGTTGTACGAGCAGTACTTC
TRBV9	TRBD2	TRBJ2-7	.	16	CASSGVAGGPSYEQYF	TGTGCCAGCAGCGGAGTAGCGGGAGGGCCCTCCTACGAGCAGTACTTC
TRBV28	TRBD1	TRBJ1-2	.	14	CASSSGQGTYGYTF	TGTGCCAGCAGTTCCGGACAGGGGACCTATGGCTACACCTTC
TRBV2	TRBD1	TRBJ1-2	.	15	CASSGDRGANYGYTF	TGTGCCAGCAGCGGAGACAGGGGAGCTAACTATGGCTACACCTTC
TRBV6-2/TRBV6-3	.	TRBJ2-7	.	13	CASSYVQGNEQYF	TGTGCCAGCAGTTACGTACAGGGAAACGAGCAGTACTTC
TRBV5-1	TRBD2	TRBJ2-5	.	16	CASSLLAGGVRETQYF	TGCGCCAGCAGCCTACTAGCGGGTGGGGTAAGAGAGACCCAGTACTTC
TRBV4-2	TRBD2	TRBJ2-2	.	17	CASSPRLAGDITGELFF	TGTGCCAGCAGCCCCCGACTAGCGGGGGATATCACCGGGGAGCTGTTTTTT
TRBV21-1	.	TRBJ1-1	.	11	CASSTGKGAFF	TGTGCCAGTTCCACAGGAAAGGGGGCTTTCTTT
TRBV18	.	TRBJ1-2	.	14	CASSQGAANYGYTF	TGTGCCAGCTCACAAGGGGCAGCTAACTATGGCTACACCTTC
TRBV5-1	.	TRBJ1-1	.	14	CASSPTGRNTEAFF	TGCGCCAGCAGCCCCACCGGTCGGAACACTGAAGCTTTCTTT
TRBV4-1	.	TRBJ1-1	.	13	CASSQDRDTEAFF	TGCGCCAGCAGCCAAGATCGAGACACTGAAGCTTTCTTT
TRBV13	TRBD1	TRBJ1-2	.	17	CASSSRHDRGRTYGYTF	TGTGCCAGCAGCTCACGTCACGACAGGGGGCGAACCTATGGCTACACCTTC
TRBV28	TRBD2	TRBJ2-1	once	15	CASSPLAGGGNEQFF	TGTGCCAGCAGCCCCCTAGCGGGAGGGGGCAATGAGCAGTTCTTC
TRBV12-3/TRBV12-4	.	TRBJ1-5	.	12	CASSLGGQPQHF	TGTGCCAGCAGTTTAGGAGGTCAGCCCCAGCATTTT
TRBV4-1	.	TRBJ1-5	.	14	CASSQVRTAEPQHF	TGCGCCAGCAGCCAAGTGCGTACGGCGGAGCCCCAGCATTTT
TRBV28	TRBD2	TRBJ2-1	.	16	CASSTFTSGSVGEQFF	TGTGCCAGCAGTACCTTTACTAGCGGGAGCGTTGGTGAGCAGTTCTTC
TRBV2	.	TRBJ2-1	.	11	CASSEVDEQFF	TGTGCCAGCAGTGAAGTAGATGAGCAGTTCTTC
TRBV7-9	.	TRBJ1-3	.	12	CASSQGGNTIYF	TGTGCCAGCAGCCAGGGGGGAAACACCATATATTTT
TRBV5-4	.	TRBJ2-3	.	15	CASSFDGGGADTQYF	TGTGCCAGCAGCTTCGACGGCGGAGGGGCAGATACGCAGTATTTT
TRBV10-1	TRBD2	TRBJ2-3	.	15	CASSGNPGLADTQYF	TGCGCCAGCAGTGGGAATCCGGGACTAGCGGATACGCAGTATTTT
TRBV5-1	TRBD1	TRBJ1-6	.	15	CASSQQTGTNSPLHF	TGCGCCAGCAGCCAACAGACAGGGACTAATTCACCCCTCCACTTT
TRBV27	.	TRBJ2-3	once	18	CASSSIPWGGASTDTQYF	TGTGCCAGCAGTTCGATTCCCTGGGGAGGAGCGAGCACAGATACGCAGTATTTT
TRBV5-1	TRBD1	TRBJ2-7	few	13	CASSVDRAYEQYF	TGCGCCAGCAGCGTCGACAGGGCCTACGAGCAGTACTTC
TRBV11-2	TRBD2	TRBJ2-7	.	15	CASSLAGTSDYEQYF	TGTGCCAGCAGCTTAGCTGGGACTAGCGACTACGAGCAGTACTTC
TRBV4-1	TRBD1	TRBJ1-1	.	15	CASSPGQGSDTEAFF	TGCGCCAGCAGCCCCGGACAGGGCAGCGACACTGAAGCTTTCTTT
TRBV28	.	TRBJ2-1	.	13	CASSFVLYNEQFF	TGTGCCAGCAGTTTCGTCTTGTACAATGAGCAGTTCTTC
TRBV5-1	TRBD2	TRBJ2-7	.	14	CASSSTSGDPLEYF	TGCGCCAGCAGCTCTACTAGCGGGGACCCGCTGGAGTACTTC
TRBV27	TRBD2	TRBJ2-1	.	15	CASSLRLAVLNEQFF	TGTGCCAGCAGTTTGAGGCTAGCGGTCCTTAATGAGCAGTTCTTC
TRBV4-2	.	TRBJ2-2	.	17	CASSQDGGGRNTGELFF	TGTGCCAGCAGCCAAGATGGGGGCGGGAGGAACACCGGGGAGCTGTTTTTT
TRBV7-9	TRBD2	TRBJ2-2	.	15	CASSPSGSGTGELFF	TGTGCCAGCAGCCCAAGCGGGAGCGGGACCGGGGAGCTGTTTTTT
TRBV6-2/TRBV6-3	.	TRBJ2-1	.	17	CASSHAGLRLLYNEQFF	TGTGCCAGCAGTCACGCGGGACTCCGACTCTTGTACAATGAGCAGTTCTTC
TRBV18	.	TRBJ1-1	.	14	CASSTTATDTEAFF	TGTGCCAGCTCAACCACCGCGACAGACACTGAAGCTTTCTTT
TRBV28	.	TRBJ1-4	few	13	CASSPAVNEKLFF	TGTGCCAGCAGTCCGGCGGTTAATGAAAAACTGTTTTTT
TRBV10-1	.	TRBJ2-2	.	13	CASSEFVTGELFF	TGCGCCAGCAGTGAATTCGTCACCGGGGAGCTGTTTTTT
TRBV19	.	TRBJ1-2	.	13	CASSTLQDYGYTF	TGTGCCAGTAGTACATTACAGGACTATGGCTACACCTTC